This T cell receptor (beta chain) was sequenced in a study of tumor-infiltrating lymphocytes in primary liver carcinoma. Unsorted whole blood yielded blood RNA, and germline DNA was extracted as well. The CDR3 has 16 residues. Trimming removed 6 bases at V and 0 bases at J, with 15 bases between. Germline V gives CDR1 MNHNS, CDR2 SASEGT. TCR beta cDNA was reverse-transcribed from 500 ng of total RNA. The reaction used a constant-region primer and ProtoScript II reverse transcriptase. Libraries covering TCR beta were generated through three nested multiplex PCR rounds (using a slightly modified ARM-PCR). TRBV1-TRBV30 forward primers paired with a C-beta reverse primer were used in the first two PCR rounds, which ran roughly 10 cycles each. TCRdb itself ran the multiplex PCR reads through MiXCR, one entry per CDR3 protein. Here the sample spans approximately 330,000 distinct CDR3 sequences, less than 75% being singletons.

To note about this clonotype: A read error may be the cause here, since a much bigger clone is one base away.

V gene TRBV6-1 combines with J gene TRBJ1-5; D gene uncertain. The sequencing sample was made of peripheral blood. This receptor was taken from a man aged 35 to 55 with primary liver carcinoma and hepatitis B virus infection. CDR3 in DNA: TGTGCCAGCAGACATAACAGCCGTTATAGCAATCAGCCCCAGCATTTT. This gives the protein CASRHNSRYSNQPQHF.